A single sample gave rise to the 21 T cell receptor beta chains below, sequenced in a study of cytomegalovirus exposure and HLA in healthy donors. The assay was immunoSEQ multiplex PCR, and TCRdb's table has in-frame clones only and misses some. The data show about 71,000 clones, with approximately 94% seen just once and more than 0.8% held by the top ten. Sequenced sample: PBMCs. These receptors came from a woman younger than 35 in good health and CMV-seronegative.

The chain employs TRBV7-9 and TRBJ1-2; D is unclear. The CDR3 loop spans 15 amino acids. Trimming cost V 5 bases and J 5 bases, with 18 bases left between them. The germline gives CDR1 SEHNR, CDR2 FQNEAQ (reference sequence). The CDR3 spells CASSPSAAMGYGYTF. CDR3 coding DNA: TGTGCCAGCAGCCCGTCGGCGGCTATGGGTTATGGCTACACCTTC.

The chain employs TRBV4-1 and TRBJ1-2; unclear D gene. This CDR3 spans 16 amino acids. Trimming cost V 0 bases and J 2 bases, with 13 bases left between them. Germline assignment: CDR1 MGHRA and CDR2 YSYEKL. This CDR3 reads CASSQEIRAENYGYTF. The CDR3 DNA reads as TGCGCCAGCAGCCAAGAAATTAGAGCGGAAAACTATGGCTACACCTTC.

The CDR3 spells CASSLNTGELFF. CDR3 nucleotide sequence: TGTGCCAGCAGCCTGAACACCGGGGAGCTGTTTTTT. The rearrangement links TRBV6-6 to TRBJ2-2; no firm D call. Germline V CDR1 and CDR2: MNHNY, SVGAGI (reference sequence). V shed 6 bases and J shed 1 base, with 3 bases lying between them. This CDR3 comprises 12 residues.

The rearrangement uses TRBV11-2 and TRBJ2-4, with 13 bases identical to TRBD2. The CDR3 runs to 17 residues. CDR1 SGHAT and CDR2 FQNNGV come from the germline V gene. Germline trimming cut 5 bases from V and 4 bases from J; bases unmatched to any gene: 8. CDR3 DNA: TGTGCCAGCAGCCTCGCTGGACTAGCGGGGGTGAAAAACATTCAGTACTTC. It is translated as CASSLAGLAGVKNIQYF.

The genes are TRBV5-4 and TRBJ2-3, with TRBD2 matching 11 bases. From germline, CDR1 is SGHNT and CDR2 YYREEE (reference sequence). The J segment lost 2 bases and the V segment lost 3 bases, leaving 5 bases of the junction unmatched. The CDR3 is 16 residues long. CDR3 loop: CASSSGTSGTTDTQYF. The CDR3 DNA is TGTGCCAGCAGCTCCGGGACTAGCGGAACCACAGATACGCAGTATTTT.

J is TRBJ2-7 and V is TRBV19, with 11 positions matching TRBD2. V trimming: 5 bases; J trimming: 2 bases; junction bases outside the gene matches: 2. The germline gives CDR1 LNHDA, CDR2 SQIVND (reference sequence). The CDR3 is 14 amino acids. The CDR3: CASSVAGGPYEQYF. CDR3 nucleotide sequence: TGTGCCAGTAGTGTAGCGGGAGGGCCCTACGAGCAGTACTTC.

This chain joins TRBV9 and TRBJ2-5; D may be TRBD2 (5 bases). V was cut by 0 bases and J by 2 bases, with 8 bases left in between. Germline V gene lookup returns CDR1 SGDLS and CDR2 YYNGEE. The CDR3 extends over 14 amino acids. CDR3 amino acids: CASSVGAGQETQYF. The CDR3 nucleotides are TGTGCCAGCAGCGTAGGTGCGGGTCAAGAGACCCAGTACTTC. The variable domain in full, with the rest retrieved from reference TRBV9 and TRBJ2-5, is DSGVTQTPKHLITATGQRVTLRCSPRSGDLSVYWYQQSLDQGLQFLIQYYNGEERAKGNILERFSAQQFPDLHSELNLSSLELGDSALYFCASSVGAGQETQYFGPGTRLLVL.

This chain joins TRBV30 and TRBJ2-3; D gene uncertain. The length of the CDR3 is 11 residues. V lost 4 bases to trimming and J lost 4 bases, with 6 bases between them. Germline V gives CDR1 GTSNPN, CDR2 SVGIG (reference sequence). CDR3 bases: TGTGCCTGGAAGAGGCCAGATACGCAGTATTTT. This encodes CAWKRPDTQYF. Using reference TRBV30 and TRBJ2-3 for the parts outside the CDR3, the full variable domain is SQTIHQWPATLVQPVGSPLSLECTVEGTSNPNLYWYRQAAGRGLQLLFYSVGIGQISSEVPQNLSASRPQDRQFILSSKKLLLSDSGFYLCAWKRPDTQYFGPGTRLTVL.

The J gene is TRBJ2-5, the V gene TRBV5-1; 12 bases match TRBD1. Germline V lookup: CDR1 SGHRS, CDR2 YFSETQ. The V gene end was trimmed by 4 bases and the J gene end by 4 bases; junction bases not matched to a gene: 5. The CDR3 is 15 amino acids. The CDR3 nucleotides are TGCGCCAGCAGCGCCGGGGACAGGGGGCTAGAGACCCAGTACTTC. Translating gives CASSAGDRGLETQYF. The complete variable domain, with remaining parts taken from reference TRBV5-1 and TRBJ2-5, reads KAGVTQTPRYLIKTRGQQVTLSCSPISGHRSVSWYQQTPGQGLQFLFEYFSETQRNKGNFPGRFSGRQFSNSRSEMNVSTLELGDSALYLCASSAGDRGLETQYFGPGTRLLVL.

V is TRBV19 and J is TRBJ1-1; 8 bases align to TRBD1. This CDR3 has 13 residues. From germline, CDR1 is LNHDA and CDR2 SQIVND (reference sequence). The V and J ends lost 5 bases and 5 bases, in that order; junction bases with no gene match: 4. CDR3 amino acids: CASSGQGQTEAFF. The CDR3 DNA reads as TGTGCCAGTAGTGGACAGGGCCAAACTGAAGCTTTCTTT. The complete variable domain, with remaining parts taken from reference TRBV19 and TRBJ1-1, reads DGGITQSPKYLFRKEGQNVTLSCEQNLNHDAMYWYRQDPGQGLRLIYYSQIVNDFQKGDIAEGYSVSREKKESFPLTVTSAQKNPTAFYLCASSGQGQTEAFFGQGTRLTVV.

The chain is built from TRBV30 and TRBJ2-7; D might be TRBD1 (5 bases). Per the germline V gene, CDR1 is GTSNPN and CDR2 is SVGIG (reference sequence). The CDR3 is 13 residues long. V shed 1 base and J shed 3 bases, with 10 bases lying between them. The CDR3 protein is CAWSEGLVYEQYF. The CDR3 region has the DNA TGTGCCTGGAGTGAGGGGTTAGTCTACGAGCAGTACTTC. Drawing the rest from reference TRBV30 and TRBJ2-7, the complete variable domain is SQTIHQWPATLVQPVGSPLSLECTVEGTSNPNLYWYRQAAGRGLQLLFYSVGIGQISSEVPQNLSASRPQDRQFILSSKKLLLSDSGFYLCAWSEGLVYEQYFGPGTRLTVT.

The chain joins TRBV7-2 to TRBJ2-5; a possible D gene is TRBD1 (6 bases). V lost 5 bases to trimming and J lost 4 bases, with 11 bases between them. This CDR3 spans 13 amino acids. Germline lookup yields CDR1 SGHTA and CDR2 FQGNSA. The CDR3 region has the DNA TGTGCCAGCAGCCAGTACAGGGTAGAGACCCAGTACTTC. Amino acids: CASSQYRVETQYF.

V gene TRBV10-3 combines with J gene TRBJ1-2; 8 bases map to TRBD1. The germline gives CDR1 ENHRY, CDR2 SYGVKD. CDR3 length equals 16 residues. V trimming: 1 base; J trimming: 3 bases; junction bases outside the gene matches: 7. The CDR3 reads CAISEWAGGMDYGYTF. The CDR3 bases are TGTGCCATCAGTGAGTGGGCAGGGGGCATGGACTATGGCTACACCTTC.

The chain uses TRBV28 and TRBJ2-7; 12 bases align to TRBD2. From germline, CDR1 is MDHEN and CDR2 SYDVKM. This CDR3 region has 19 residues. V dropped 5 bases and J dropped 1; count of bases not matched to a gene: 15. CDR3 loop: CASSPRGLAGLPESYEQYF. In DNA form, the CDR3 reads TGTGCCAGCAGTCCGCGGGGACTAGCGGGCCTCCCCGAATCCTACGAGCAGTACTTC.

The chain is built from TRBV7-9 and TRBJ2-7; D is possibly TRBD1 (5 bases). Germline loops: CDR1 SEHNR, CDR2 FQNEAQ (reference sequence). The CDR3 totals 12 residues. V gave up 2 bases and J gave up 5 bases, with 7 bases separating them. The DNA of the CDR3 is TGTGCCAGCAGCTTATACAGGAACGAGCAGTACTTC. Amino acid sequence: CASSLYRNEQYF.

This chain connects TRBV9 to TRBJ1-2; no clear D. V was clipped by 1 base and J by 8 bases, with 9 bases between them. The CDR3 sequence is 12 residues long. Germline loops: CDR1 SGDLS, CDR2 YYNGEE. CDR3 sequence reads: CASSVTGLGYTF. CDR3 DNA sequence: TGTGCCAGCAGCGTAACGGGTTTGGGCTACACCTTC. The full variable domain, in which reference TRBV9 and TRBJ1-2 provide the parts outside the CDR3, is DSGVTQTPKHLITATGQRVTLRCSPRSGDLSVYWYQQSLDQGLQFLIQYYNGEERAKGNILERFSAQQFPDLHSELNLSSLELGDSALYFCASSVTGLGYTFGSGTRLTVV.

With regard to this clone: One end of the junction is discordant with germline, which a read error may explain. This sequence joins TRBV7-3 and TRBJ2-1, with 8 positions matching TRBD2. This CDR3 has 13 amino acids. Germline V gene data show CDR1 as SGHTA and CDR2 as FQGTGA. CDR3 coding DNA: TGCTCCTCTAGTAGCGGGGTCTACAATGAGCAGTTCTTC. Translation gives CSSSSGVYNEQFF.

The rearrangement links TRBV4-1 to TRBJ2-7; D gene ambiguous. Germline V gene data show CDR1 as MGHRA and CDR2 as YSYEKL. With 3 bases removed from V and 1 base from J, the gap between germline ends came to 7 bases. This CDR3 contains 13 residues. The CDR3 DNA reads as TGCGCCAGCAGCCAGGCCTCTTCCTACGAGCAGTACTTC. It yields the protein CASSQASSYEQYF.

This clone is a singleton in its sample. The genes are TRBV5-1 and TRBJ2-6, with 8 bases that match TRBD1. The V and J ends lost 2 bases and 0 bases, in that order; junction bases with no gene match: 1. Germline values: CDR1 SGHRS, CDR2 YFSETQ. This CDR3 contains 16 residues. Here the CDR3 reads CASSLQGGSGANVLTF. The CDR3 DNA reads TGCGCCAGCAGCTTACAGGGGGGCTCTGGGGCCAACGTCCTGACTTTC.

V usage is TRBV6-1 and J usage is TRBJ1-6; TRBD1 matches 9 bases. Germline loops: CDR1 MNHNS, CDR2 SASEGT. This CDR3 spans 19 amino acids. J lost 5 bases, V lost 6 bases, and 17 bases had no gene match. CDR3 sequence reads: CASSESFAQGAPNNSPLHF. CDR3 nucleotides: TGTGCCAGCAGCGAAAGTTTCGCACAGGGGGCGCCCAATAATTCACCCCTCCACTTT.

The chain's CDR3 is CASSPYRQGGNQPQHF. CDR3 in DNA: TGTGCCAGCAGTCCCTACCGACAGGGGGGCAATCAGCCCCAGCATTTT. The chain carries TRBV28 and TRBJ1-5, with 9 nucleotides matching TRBD1. CDR3 length equals 16 residues. CDR1 MDHEN and CDR2 SYDVKM come from the germline V gene. J lost 2 bases, V lost 5 bases, and 7 bases had no gene match. Together with reference TRBV28 and TRBJ1-5, the CDR3 gives the full variable domain: DVKVTQSSRYLVKRTGEKVFLECVQDMDHENMFWYRQDPGLGLRLIYFSYDVKMKEKGDIPEGYSVSREKKERFSLILESASTNQTSMYLCASSPYRQGGNQPQHFGDGTRLSIL.